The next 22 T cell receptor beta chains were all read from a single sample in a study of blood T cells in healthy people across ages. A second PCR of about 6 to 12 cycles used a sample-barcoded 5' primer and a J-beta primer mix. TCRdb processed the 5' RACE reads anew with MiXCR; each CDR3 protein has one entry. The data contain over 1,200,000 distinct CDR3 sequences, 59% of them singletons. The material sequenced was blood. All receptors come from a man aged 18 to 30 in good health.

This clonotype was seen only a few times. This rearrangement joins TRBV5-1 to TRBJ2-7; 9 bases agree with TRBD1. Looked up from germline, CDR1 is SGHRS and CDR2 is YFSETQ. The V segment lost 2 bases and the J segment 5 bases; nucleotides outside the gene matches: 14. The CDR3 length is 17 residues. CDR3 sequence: CASSFKGQGDLGNEQYF. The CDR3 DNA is TGCGCCAGCAGCTTCAAGGGACAGGGCGACTTAGGGAACGAGCAGTACTTC.

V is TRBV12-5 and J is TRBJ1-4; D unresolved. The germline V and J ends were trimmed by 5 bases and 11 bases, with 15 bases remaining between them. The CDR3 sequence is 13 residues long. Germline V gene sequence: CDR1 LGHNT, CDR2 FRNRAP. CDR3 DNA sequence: TGTGCTAGTGGTACCGCCTGGGAGGCTAAACTGTTTTTT. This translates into CASGTAWEAKLFF.

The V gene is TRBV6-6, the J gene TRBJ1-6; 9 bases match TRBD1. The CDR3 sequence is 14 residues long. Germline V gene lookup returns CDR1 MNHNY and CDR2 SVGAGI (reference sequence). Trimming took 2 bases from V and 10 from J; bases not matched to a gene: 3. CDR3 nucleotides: TGTGCCAGCAGTTACCGACAGGGGGTCTCACCCCTCCACTTT. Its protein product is CASSYRQGVSPLHF.

The CDR3: CSVEDRGNEQYF. The CDR3 nucleotides read TGCAGCGTTGAAGATCGCGGCAACGAGCAGTACTTC. J is TRBJ2-1 and V is TRBV29-1; D remains unclear. The end of the DNA is better explained by TRBJ2-7, so the J call may be wrong. Looked up from germline, CDR1 is SQVTM and CDR2 is ANQGSEA. This CDR3 has 12 amino acids.

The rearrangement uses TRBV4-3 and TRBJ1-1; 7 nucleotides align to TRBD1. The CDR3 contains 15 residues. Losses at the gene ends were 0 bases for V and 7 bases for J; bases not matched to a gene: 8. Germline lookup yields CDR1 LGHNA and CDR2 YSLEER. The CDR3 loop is CASSQDVQGVLEAFF. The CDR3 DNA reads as TGCGCCAGCAGCCAAGATGTCCAGGGGGTCCTTGAAGCTTTCTTT.

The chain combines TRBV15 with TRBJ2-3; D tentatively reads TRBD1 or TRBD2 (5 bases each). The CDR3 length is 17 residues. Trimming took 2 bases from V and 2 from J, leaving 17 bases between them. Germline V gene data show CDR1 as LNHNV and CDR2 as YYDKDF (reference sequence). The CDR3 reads CATSRNGAGDFTDTQYF. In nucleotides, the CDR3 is TGTGCCACCAGCAGAAACGGGGCTGGCGATTTCACAGATACGCAGTATTTT. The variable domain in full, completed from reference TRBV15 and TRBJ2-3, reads DAMVIQNPRYQVTQFGKPVTLSCSQTLNHNVMYWYQQKSSQAPKLLFHYYDKDFNNEADTPDNFQSRRPNTSFCFLDIRSPGLGDTAMYLCATSRNGAGDFTDTQYFGPGTRLTVL.

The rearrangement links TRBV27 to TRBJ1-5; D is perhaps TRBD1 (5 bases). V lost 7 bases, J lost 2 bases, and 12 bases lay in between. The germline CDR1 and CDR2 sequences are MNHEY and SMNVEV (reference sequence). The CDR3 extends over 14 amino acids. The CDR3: CASTAQGGNQPQHF. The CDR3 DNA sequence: TGTGCCAGCACAGCCCAGGGAGGCAATCAGCCCCAGCATTTT.

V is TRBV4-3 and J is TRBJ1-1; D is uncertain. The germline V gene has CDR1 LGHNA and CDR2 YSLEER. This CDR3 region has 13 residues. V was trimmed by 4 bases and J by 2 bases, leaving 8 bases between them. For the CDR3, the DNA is TGCGCCAGCAGCCGATCCCATAACACTGAAGCTTTCTTT. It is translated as CASSRSHNTEAFF.

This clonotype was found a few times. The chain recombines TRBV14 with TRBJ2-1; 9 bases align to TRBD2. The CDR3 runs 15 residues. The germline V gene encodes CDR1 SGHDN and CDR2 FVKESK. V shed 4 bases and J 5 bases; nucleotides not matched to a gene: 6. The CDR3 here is CASSPLAGHHNEQFF. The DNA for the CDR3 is TGTGCCAGCAGCCCTCTAGCGGGACATCACAATGAGCAGTTCTTC.

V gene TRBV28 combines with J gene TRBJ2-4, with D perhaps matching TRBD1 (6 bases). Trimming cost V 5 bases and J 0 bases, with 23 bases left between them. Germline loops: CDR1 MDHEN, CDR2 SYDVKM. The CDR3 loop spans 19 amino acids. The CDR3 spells CASSKTTGLTGLAKNIQYF. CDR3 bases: TGTGCCAGCAGTAAGACGACAGGTTTGACGGGGCTAGCCAAAAACATTCAGTACTTC. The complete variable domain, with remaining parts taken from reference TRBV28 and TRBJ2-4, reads DVKVTQSSRYLVKRTGEKVFLECVQDMDHENMFWYRQDPGLGLRLIYFSYDVKMKEKGDIPEGYSVSREKKERFSLILESASTNQTSMYLCASSKTTGLTGLAKNIQYFGAGTRLSVL.

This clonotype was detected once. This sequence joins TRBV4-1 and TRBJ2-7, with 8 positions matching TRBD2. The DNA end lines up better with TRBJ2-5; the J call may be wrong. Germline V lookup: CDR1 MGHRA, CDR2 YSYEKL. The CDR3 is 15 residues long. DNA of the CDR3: TGCGCCAGCAGCCGCGCCGCGGGGGGCTTGGAGACCCAGTACTTC. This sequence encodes CASSRAAGGLETQYF.

The CDR3 loop reads CASSLRGYRGADTEAFF. CDR3 nucleotides: TGCGCCAGCAGCTTACGGGGTTACAGGGGCGCGGACACTGAAGCTTTCTTT. The chain employs TRBV5-1 and TRBJ1-1; 7 bases map to TRBD1. The CDR3 length is 17 residues. The germline V gene encodes CDR1 SGHRS and CDR2 YFSETQ. Germline trimming cut 2 bases from V and 3 bases from J; bases unmatched to any gene: 13.

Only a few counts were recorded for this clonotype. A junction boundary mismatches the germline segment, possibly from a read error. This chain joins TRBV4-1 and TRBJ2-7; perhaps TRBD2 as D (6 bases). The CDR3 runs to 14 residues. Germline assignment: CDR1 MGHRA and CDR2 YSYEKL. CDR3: CASSQGRLSYEQYF. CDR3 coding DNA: TGCGCTAGCAGCCAAGGGAGGCTCTCCTACGAGCAGTACTTC.

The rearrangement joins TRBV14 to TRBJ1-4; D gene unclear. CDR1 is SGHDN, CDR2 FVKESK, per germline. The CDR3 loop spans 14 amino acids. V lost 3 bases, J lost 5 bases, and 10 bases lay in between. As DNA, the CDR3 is TGTGCCAGCAGCCACGGCAGACGAAATGAAAAACTGTTTTTT. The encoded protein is CASSHGRRNEKLFF.

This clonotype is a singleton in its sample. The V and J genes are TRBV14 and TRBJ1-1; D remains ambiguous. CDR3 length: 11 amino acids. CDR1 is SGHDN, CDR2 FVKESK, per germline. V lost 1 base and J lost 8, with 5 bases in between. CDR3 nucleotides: TGTGCCAGCAGCCAAGGCATGGAAGCTTTCTTT. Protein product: CASSQGMEAFF.

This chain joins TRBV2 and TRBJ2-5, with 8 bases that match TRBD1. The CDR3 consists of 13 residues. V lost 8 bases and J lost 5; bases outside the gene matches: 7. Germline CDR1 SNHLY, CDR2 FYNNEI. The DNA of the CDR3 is TGTGCCAGCGGATCGTACAGGGGGGAGACCCAGTACTTC. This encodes CASGSYRGETQYF.

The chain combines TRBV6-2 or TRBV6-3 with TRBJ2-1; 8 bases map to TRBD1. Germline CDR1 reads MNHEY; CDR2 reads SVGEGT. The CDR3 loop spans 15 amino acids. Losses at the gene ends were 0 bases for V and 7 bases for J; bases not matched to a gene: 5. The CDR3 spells CASSYSMDRENEQFF. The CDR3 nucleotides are TGTGCCAGCAGTTACTCGATGGACAGGGAAAATGAGCAGTTCTTC.

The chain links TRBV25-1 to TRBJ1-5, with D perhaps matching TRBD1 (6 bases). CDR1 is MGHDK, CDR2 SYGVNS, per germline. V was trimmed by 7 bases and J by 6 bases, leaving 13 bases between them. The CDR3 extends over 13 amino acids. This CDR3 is CASNRDTIQPQHF. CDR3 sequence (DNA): TGTGCCAGCAACCGGGACACCATTCAGCCCCAGCATTTT.

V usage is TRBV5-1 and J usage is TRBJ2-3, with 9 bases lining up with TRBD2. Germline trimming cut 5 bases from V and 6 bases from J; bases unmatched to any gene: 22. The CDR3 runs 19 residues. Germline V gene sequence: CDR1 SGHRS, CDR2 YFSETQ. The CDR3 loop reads CASRPTSGLSQSQWDTQYF. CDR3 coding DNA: TGCGCCAGCAGGCCAACTAGCGGGCTATCCCAAAGTCAATGGGATACGCAGTATTTT.

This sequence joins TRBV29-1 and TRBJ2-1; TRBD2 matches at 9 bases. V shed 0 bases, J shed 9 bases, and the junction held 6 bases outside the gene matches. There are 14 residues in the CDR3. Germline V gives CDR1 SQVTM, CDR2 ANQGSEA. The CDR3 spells CSVEDEREVGEQFF. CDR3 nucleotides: TGCAGCGTTGAAGACGAGCGGGAGGTGGGTGAGCAGTTCTTC.

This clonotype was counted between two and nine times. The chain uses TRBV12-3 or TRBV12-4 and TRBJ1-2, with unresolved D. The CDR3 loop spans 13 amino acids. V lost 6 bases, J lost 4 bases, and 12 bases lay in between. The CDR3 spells CASSPPNLYGYTF. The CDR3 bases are TGTGCCAGCAGCCCCCCCAACCTCTATGGCTACACCTTC.

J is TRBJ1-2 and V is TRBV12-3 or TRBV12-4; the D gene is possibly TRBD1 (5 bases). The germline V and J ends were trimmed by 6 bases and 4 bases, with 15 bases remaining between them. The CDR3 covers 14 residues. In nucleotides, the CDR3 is TGTGCCAGCAGCCTGGGGCAGAACTTCTATGGCTACACCTTC. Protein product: CASSLGQNFYGYTF.